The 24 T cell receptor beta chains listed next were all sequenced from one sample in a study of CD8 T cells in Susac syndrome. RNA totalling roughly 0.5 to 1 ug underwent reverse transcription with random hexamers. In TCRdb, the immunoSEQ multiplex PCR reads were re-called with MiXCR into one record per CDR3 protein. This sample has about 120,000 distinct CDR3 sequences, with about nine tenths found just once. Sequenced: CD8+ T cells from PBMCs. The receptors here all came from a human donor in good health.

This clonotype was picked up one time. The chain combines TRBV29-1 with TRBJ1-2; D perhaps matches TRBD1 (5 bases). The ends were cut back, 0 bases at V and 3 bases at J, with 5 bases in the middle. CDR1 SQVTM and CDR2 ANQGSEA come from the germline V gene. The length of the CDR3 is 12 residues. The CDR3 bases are TGCAGCGTTGAAGAGACAGACTATGGCTACACCTTC. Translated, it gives CSVEETDYGYTF.

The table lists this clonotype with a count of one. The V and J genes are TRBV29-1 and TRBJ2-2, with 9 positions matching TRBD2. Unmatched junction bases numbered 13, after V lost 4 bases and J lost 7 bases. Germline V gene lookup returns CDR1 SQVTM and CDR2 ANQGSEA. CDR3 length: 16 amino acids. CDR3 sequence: CSVARGGSGSIGELFF. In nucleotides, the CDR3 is TGCAGCGTTGCAAGGGGTGGTAGCGGGAGCATCGGGGAGCTGTTTTTT.

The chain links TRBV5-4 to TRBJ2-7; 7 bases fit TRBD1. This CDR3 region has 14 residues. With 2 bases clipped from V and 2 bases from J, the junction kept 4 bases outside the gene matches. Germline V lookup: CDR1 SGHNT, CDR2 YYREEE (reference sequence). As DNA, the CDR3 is TGTGCCAGCAGCTTCGACAGGGCCCCCTACGAGCAGTACTTC. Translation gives CASSFDRAPYEQYF.

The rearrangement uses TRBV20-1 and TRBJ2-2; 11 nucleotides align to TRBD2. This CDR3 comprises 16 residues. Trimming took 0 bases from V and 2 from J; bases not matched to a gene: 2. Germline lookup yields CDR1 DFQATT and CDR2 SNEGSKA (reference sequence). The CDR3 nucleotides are TGCAGTGCTAGAGACCTAGCGGGGGGAAACACCGGGGAGCTGTTTTTT. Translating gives CSARDLAGGNTGELFF.

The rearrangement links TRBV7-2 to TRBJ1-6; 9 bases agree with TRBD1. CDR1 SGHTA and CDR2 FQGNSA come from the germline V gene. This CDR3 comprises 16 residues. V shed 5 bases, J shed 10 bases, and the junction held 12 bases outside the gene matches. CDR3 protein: CASSPSTGTGRSPLHF. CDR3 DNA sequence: TGTGCCAGCAGCCCGAGCACCGGGACAGGGCGATCACCCCTCCACTTT. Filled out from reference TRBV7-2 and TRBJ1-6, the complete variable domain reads GAGVSQSPSNKVTEKGKDVELRCDPISGHTALYWYRQSLGQGLEFLIYFQGNSAPDKSGLPSDRFSAERTGGSVSTLTIQRTQQEDSAVYLCASSPSTGTGRSPLHFGNGTRLTVT.

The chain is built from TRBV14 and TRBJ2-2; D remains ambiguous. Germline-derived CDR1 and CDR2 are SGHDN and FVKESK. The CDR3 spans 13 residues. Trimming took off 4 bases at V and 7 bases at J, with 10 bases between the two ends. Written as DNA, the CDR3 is TGTGCCAGCAGCCGTCGGATGGGCGGGGAGCTGTTTTTT. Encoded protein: CASSRRMGGELFF.

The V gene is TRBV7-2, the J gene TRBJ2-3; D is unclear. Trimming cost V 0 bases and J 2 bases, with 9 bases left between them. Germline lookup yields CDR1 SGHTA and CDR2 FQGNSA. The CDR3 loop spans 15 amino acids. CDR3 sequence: CASSLASTLTDTQYF. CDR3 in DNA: TGTGCCAGCAGCTTAGCGTCTACACTCACAGATACGCAGTATTTT.

CDR3 sequence reads: CASRTILAGGPDTQYF. The CDR3 nucleotides are TGCGCCAGCAGAACCATCTTAGCGGGAGGCCCAGATACGCAGTATTTT. The V and J genes are TRBV5-1 and TRBJ2-3; the match to TRBD2 covers 10 bases. Germline V gene lookup returns CDR1 SGHRS and CDR2 YFSETQ. This CDR3 is 16 amino acids long. J lost 4 bases, V lost 5 bases, and 10 bases had no gene match.

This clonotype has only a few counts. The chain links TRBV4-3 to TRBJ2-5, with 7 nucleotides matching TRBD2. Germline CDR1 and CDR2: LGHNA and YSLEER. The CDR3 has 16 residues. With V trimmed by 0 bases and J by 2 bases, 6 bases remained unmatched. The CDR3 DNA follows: TGCGCCAGCAGCCAAGATTTCGGGGGGATACAAGAGACCCAGTACTTC. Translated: CASSQDFGGIQETQYF.

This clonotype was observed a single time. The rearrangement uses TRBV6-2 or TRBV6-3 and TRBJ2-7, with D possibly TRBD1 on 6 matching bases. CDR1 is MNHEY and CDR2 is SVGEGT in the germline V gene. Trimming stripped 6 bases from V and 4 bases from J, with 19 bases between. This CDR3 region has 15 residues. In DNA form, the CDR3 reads TGTGCCAGCAGAACCAGGGACACTATGAATTACGAGCAGTACTTC. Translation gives CASRTRDTMNYEQYF.

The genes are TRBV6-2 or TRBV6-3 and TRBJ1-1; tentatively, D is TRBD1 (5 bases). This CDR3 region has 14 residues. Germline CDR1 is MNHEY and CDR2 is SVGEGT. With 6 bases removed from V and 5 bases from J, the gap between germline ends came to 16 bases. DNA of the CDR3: TGTGCCAGCAGGGTCCGGGACCGGGTAACTGAAGCTTTCTTT. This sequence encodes CASRVRDRVTEAFF.

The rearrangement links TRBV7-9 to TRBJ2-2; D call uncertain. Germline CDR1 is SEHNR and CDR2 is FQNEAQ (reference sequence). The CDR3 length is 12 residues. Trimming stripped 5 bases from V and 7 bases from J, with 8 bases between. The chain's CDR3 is CASSPLGGELFF. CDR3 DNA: TGTGCCAGCAGCCCCTTGGGCGGGGAGCTGTTTTTT. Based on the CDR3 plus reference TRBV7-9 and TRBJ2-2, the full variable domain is DTGVSQNPRHKITKRGQNVTFRCDPISEHNRLYWYRQTLGQGPEFLTYFQNEAQLEKSRLLSDRFSAERPKGSFSTLEIQRTEQGDSAMYLCASSPLGGELFFGEGSRLTVL.

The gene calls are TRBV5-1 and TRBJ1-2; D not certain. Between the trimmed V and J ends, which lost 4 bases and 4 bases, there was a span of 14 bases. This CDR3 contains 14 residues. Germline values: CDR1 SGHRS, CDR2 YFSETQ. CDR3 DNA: TGCGCCAGCAGCACCGGACCTCCTGCCTATGGCTACACCTTC. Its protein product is CASSTGPPAYGYTF.

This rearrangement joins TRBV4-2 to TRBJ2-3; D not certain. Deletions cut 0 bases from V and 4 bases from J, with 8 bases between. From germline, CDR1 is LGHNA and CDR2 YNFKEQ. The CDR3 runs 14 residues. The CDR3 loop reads CASSQDRAADTQYF. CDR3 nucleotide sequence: TGTGCCAGCAGCCAAGATCGGGCAGCAGATACGCAGTATTTT.

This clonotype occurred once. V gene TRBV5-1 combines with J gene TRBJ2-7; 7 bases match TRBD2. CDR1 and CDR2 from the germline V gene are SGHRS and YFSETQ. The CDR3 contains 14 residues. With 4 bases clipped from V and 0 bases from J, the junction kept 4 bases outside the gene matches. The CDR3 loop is CASSGRGSSYEQYF. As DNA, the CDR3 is TGCGCCAGCAGCGGGCGCGGGAGCTCCTACGAGCAGTACTTC.

In DNA, the CDR3 is TGCAGTGCCACTGAGGGCGCTAACTATGGCTACACCTTC. Its translation is CSATEGANYGYTF. The chain employs TRBV20-1 and TRBJ1-2; no firm D call. Deletions cut 6 bases from V and 0 bases from J, with 11 bases between. The CDR3 is made up of 13 amino acids. Looked up from germline, CDR1 is DFQATT and CDR2 is SNEGSKA (reference sequence).

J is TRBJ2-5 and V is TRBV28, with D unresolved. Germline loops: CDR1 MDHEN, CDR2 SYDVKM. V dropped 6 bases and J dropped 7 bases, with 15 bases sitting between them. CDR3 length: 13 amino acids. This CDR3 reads CASRGLVHGTQYF. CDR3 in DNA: TGTGCCAGCAGGGGTCTAGTTCACGGGACCCAGTACTTC.

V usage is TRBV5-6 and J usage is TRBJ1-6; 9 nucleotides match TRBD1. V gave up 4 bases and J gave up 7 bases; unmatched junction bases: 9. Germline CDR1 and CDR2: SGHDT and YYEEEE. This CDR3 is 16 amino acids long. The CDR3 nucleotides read TGTGCCAGCAGCCTTGTCGACAGGGGGAGCAATTCACCCCTCCACTTT. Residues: CASSLVDRGSNSPLHF.

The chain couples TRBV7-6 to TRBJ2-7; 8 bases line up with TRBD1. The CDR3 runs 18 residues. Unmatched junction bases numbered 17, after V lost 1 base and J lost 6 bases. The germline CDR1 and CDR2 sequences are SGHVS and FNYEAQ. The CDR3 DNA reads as TGTGCCAGCAGCTTAGGACCTCCCTCGACAGGGGCCAAAGGCGAGCAGTACTTC. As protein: CASSLGPPSTGAKGEQYF.

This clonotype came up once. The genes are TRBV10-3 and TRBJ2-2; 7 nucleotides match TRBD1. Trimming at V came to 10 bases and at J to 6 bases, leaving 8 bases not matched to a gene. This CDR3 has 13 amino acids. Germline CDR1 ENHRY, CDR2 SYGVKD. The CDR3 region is CATTGQESGELFF. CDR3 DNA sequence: TGTGCCACAACCGGACAGGAGTCCGGGGAGCTGTTTTTT.

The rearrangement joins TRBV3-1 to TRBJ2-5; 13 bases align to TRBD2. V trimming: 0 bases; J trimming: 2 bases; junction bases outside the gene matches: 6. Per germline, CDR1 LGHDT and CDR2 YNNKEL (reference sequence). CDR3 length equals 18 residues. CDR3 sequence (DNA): TGTGCCAGCAGCCAAGACTGGCGGACTAGCGGGGGACAAGAGACCCAGTACTTC. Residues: CASSQDWRTSGGQETQYF.

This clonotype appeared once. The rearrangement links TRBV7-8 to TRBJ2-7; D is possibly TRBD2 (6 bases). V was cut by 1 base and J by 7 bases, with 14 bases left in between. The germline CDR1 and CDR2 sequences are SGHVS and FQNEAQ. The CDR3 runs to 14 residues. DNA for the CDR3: TGTGCCAGCAGCTTAGTTTCGGGAGTGAAGGAGCAGTACTTC. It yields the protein CASSLVSGVKEQYF.

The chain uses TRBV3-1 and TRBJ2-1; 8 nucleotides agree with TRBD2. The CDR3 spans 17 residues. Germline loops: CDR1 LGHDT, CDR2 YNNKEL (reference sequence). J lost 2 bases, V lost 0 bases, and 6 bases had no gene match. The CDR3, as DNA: TGTGCCAGCAGCCAAGATCTAGCGGGTCCCCCCTACAATGAGCAGTTCTTC. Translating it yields CASSQDLAGPPYNEQFF.

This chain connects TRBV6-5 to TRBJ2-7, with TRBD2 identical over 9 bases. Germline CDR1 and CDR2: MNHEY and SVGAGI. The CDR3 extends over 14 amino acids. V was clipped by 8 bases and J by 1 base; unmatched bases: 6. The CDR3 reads CASSRLAGSYEQYF. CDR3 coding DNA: TGTGCCAGCTCACGGCTAGCGGGATCCTACGAGCAGTACTTC.